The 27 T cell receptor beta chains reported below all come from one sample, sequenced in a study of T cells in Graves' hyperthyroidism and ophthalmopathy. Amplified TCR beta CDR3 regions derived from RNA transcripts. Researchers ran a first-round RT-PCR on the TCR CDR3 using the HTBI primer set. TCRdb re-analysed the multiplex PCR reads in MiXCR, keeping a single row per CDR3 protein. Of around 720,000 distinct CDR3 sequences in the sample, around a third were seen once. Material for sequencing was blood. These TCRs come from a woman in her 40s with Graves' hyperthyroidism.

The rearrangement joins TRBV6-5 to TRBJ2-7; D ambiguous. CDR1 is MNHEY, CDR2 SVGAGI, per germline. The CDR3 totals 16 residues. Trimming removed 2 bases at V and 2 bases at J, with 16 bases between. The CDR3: CASSYPAERPTYEQYF. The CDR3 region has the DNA TGTGCCAGCAGTTACCCAGCAGAGAGGCCAACCTACGAGCAGTACTTC.

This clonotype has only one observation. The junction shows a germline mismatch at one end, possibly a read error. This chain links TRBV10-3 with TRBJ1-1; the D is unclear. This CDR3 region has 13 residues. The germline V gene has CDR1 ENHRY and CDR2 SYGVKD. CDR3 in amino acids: CASSSATGTEAFF. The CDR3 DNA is TGTGCCAGCAGTTCAGCTACTGGCACTGAAGCTTTCTTT.

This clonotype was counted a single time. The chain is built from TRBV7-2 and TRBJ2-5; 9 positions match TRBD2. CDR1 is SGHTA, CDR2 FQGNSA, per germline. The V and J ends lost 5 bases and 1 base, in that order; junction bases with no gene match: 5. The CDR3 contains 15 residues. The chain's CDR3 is CASSRGGGAQETQYF. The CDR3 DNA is TGTGCCAGCAGCCGCGGGGGGGGGGCCCAAGAGACCCAGTACTTC.

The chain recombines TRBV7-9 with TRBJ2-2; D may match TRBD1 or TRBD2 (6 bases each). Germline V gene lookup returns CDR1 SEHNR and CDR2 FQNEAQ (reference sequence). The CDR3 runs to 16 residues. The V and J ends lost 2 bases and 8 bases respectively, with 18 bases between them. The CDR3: CASSLLSWGASGELFF. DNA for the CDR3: TGTGCCAGCAGCTTATTATCATGGGGGGCGTCGGGGGAGCTGTTTTTT.

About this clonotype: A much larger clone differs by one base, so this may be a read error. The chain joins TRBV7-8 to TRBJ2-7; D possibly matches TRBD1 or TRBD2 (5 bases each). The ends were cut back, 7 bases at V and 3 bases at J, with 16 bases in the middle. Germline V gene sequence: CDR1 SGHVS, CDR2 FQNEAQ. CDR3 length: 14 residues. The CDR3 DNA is TGTGCCAGCATGCCGGGGACGGGGAGCTACGAGCAGTACTTC. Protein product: CASMPGTGSYEQYF. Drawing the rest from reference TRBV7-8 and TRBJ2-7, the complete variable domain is GAGVSQSPRYKVAKRGQDVALRCDPISGHVSLFWYQQALGQGPEFLTYFQNEAQLDKSGLPSDRFFAERPEGSVSTLKIQRTQQEDSAVYLCASMPGTGSYEQYFGPGTRLTVT.

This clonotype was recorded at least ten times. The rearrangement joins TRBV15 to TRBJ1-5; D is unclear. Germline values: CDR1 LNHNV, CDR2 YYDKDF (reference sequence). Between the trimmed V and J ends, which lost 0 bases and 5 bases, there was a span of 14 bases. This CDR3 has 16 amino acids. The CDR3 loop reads CATSRDRSGSYQPQHF. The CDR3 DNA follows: TGTGCCACCAGCAGAGATCGGTCAGGAAGCTATCAGCCCCAGCATTTT.

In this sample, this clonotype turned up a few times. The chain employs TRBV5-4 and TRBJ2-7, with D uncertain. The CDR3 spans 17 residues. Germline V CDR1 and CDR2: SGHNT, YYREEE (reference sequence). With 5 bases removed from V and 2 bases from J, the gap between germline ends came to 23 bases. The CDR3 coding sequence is TGTGCCAGCAGGAGGTGGTTACAGACGGACGTGCCCTACGAGCAGTACTTC. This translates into CASRRWLQTDVPYEQYF.

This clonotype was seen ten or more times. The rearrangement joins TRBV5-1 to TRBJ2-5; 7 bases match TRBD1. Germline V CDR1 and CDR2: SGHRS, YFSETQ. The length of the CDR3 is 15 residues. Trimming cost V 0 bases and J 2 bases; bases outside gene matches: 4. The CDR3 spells CASSLDPGQQETQYF. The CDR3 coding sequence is TGCGCCAGCAGCTTGGACCCGGGACAGCAAGAGACCCAGTACTTC.

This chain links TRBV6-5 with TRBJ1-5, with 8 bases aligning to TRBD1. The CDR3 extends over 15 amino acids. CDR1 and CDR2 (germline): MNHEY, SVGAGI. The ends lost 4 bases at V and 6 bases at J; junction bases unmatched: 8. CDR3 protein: CASSSATGESQPQHF. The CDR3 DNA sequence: TGTGCCAGCAGTTCCGCGACAGGGGAGAGTCAGCCCCAGCATTTT.

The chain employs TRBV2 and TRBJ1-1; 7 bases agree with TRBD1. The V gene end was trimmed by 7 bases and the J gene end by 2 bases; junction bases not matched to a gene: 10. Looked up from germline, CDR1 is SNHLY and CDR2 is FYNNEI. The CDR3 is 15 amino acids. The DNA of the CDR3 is TGTGCCAGCAATTTCGAGGCAGGGGGAAACACTGAAGCTTTCTTT. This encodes CASNFEAGGNTEAFF.

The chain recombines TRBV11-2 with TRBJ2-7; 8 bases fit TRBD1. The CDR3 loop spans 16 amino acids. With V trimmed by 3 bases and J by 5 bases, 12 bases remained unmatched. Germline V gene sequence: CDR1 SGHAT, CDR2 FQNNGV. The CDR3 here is CASSFFVKTGEHEQYF. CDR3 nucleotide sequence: TGTGCCAGCAGCTTCTTTGTGAAGACAGGGGAACACGAGCAGTACTTC.

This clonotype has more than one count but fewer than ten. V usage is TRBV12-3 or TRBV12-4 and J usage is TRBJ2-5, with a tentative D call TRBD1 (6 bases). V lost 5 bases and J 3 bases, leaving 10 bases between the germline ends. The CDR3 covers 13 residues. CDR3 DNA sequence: TGTGCCAGCAGTCACAGGGTGGAAGAGACCCAGTACTTC. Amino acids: CASSHRVEETQYF.

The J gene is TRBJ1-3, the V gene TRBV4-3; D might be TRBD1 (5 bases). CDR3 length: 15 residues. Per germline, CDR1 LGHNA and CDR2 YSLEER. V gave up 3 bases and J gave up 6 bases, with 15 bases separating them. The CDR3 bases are TGCGCCAGCAGCCACCAAGGGGCAGGGCCAAACACCATATATTTT. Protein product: CASSHQGAGPNTIYF.

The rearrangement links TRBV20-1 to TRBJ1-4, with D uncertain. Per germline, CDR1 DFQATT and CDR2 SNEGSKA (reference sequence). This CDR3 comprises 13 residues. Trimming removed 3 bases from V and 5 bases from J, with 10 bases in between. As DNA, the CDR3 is TGCAGTGCTAGCGGGAGGGCCAATGAAAAACTGTTTTTT. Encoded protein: CSASGRANEKLFF.

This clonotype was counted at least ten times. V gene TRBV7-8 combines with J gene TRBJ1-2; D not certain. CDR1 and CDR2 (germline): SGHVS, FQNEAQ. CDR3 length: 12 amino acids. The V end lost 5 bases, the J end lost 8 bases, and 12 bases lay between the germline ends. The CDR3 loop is CASSPPDRGYTF. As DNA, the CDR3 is TGTGCCAGCAGCCCACCGGACCGGGGCTACACCTTC.

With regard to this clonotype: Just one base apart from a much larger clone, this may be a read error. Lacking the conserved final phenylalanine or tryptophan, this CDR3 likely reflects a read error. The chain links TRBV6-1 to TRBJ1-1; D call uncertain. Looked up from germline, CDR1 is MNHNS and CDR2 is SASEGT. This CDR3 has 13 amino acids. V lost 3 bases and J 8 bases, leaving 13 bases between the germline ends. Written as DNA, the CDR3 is TGTGCCAGCAGTGAGTATTACGGTTCCGAAGCTTTCTAT. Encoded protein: CASSEYYGSEAFY.

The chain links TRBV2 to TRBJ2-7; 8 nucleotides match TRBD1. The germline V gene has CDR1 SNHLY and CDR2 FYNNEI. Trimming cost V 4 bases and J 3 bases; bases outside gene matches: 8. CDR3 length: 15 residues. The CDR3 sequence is CASSALDRGGYEQYF. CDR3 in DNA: TGTGCCAGCAGTGCCCTCGACAGGGGTGGCTACGAGCAGTACTTC.

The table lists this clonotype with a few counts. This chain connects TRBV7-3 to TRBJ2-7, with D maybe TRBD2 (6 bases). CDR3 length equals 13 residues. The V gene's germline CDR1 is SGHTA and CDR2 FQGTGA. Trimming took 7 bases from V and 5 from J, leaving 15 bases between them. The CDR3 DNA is TGTGCCAGCAACCCAGTTGGAGGGGACGAGCAGTACTTC. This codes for CASNPVGGDEQYF.

CDR3 sequence: CASSQAWENTEAFF. CDR3 bases: TGCGCCAGCAGCCAAGCTTGGGAGAACACTGAAGCTTTCTTT. The chain uses TRBV4-3 and TRBJ1-1; D unclear. Per germline, CDR1 LGHNA and CDR2 YSLEER. The CDR3 covers 14 residues. The ends were cut back, 1 base at V and 1 base at J, with 7 bases in the middle.

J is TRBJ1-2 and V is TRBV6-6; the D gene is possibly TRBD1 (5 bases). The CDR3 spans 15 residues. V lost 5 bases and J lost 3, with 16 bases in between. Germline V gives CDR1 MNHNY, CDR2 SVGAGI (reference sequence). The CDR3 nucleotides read TGTGCCAGCAGTAACCGAGGAGGGGCCGACTATGGCTACACCTTC. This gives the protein CASSNRGGADYGYTF.

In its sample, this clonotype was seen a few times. This CDR3 is CASSLGVVPGEQYF. As DNA, the CDR3 is TGTGCCAGCAGTTTGGGGGTCGTGCCGGGCGAGCAGTACTTC. The V gene is TRBV12-3 or TRBV12-4, the J gene TRBJ2-7; D may be TRBD1 or TRBD2 (5 bases each). The CDR3 covers 14 residues. V was clipped by 3 bases and J by 6 bases, with 15 bases between them.

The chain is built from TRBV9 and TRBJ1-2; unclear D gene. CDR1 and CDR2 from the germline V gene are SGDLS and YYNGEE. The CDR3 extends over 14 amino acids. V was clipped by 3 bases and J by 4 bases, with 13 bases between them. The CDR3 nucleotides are TGTGCCAGCAGCGCCGAGGGCGCTGGCTATGGCTACACCTTC. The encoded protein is CASSAEGAGYGYTF.

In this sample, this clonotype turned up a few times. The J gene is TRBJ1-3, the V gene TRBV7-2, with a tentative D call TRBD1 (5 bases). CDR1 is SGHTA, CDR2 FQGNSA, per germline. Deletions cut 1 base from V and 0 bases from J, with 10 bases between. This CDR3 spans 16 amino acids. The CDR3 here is CASSLGDVNSGNTIYF. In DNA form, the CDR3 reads TGTGCCAGCAGCTTAGGGGACGTGAACTCTGGAAACACCATATATTTT.

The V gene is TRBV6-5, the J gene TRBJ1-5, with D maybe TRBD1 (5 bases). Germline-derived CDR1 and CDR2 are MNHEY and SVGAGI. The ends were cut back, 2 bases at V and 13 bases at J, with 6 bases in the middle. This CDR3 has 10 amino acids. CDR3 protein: CASSYRGQHF. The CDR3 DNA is TGTGCCAGCAGTTACAGGGGTCAGCATTTT.

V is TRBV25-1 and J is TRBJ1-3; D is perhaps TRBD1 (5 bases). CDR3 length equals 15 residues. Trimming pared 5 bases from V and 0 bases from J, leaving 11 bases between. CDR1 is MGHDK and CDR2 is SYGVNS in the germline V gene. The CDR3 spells CASSSGTGSGNTIYF. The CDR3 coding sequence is TGTGCCAGCAGTTCGGGAACAGGCTCTGGAAACACCATATATTTT. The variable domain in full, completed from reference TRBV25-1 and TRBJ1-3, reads EADIYQTPRYLVIGTGKKITLECSQTMGHDKMYWYQQDPGMELHLIHYSYGVNSTEKGDLSSESTVSRIRTEHFPLTLESARPSHTSQYLCASSSGTGSGNTIYFGEGSWLTVV.

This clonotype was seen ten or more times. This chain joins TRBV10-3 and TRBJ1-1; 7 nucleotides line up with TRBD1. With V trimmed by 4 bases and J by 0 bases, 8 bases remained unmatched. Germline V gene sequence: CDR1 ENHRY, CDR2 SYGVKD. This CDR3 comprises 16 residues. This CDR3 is CAISGGRGQMNTEAFF. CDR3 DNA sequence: TGTGCCATCAGTGGGGGTAGGGGACAGATGAACACTGAAGCTTTCTTT.

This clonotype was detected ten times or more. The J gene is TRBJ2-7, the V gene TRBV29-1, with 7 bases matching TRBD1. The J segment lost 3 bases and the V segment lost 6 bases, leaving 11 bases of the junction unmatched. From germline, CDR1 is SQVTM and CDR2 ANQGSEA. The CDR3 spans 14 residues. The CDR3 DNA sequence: TGCAGCGTCCAACCCGGGGCAGGGGGCTACGAGCAGTACTTC. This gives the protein CSVQPGAGGYEQYF.